Given below is one TCR beta chain in context. What this receptor recognizes is not known. The sample holds no much larger clone one base away, and base qualities are not on file. Libraries came from 5' RACE. Instrument on record: Illumina HiSeq 2500. The second PCR ran for roughly 7 to 11 cycles and used a J-beta primer mix along with a sample-barcoded 5' primer. Each TCR beta cDNA molecule received a unique molecular identifier from a template-switch 5' adaptor carrying 12 random nucleotides. At least 2.5 million CDR3-containing paired-end reads were obtained from each sample. All of the RNA was converted into first-strand cDNA using the Mint cDNA synthesis kit, with a TRBC-specific oligonucleotide serving as the primer. All cDNA was treated with uracil-DNA glycosylase and then went through a first 18-cycle PCR with the universal primers M1SS and BC2_uni_R. For the original study's pipeline: For normalization, 1 million high-quality reads were randomly selected from each sample, with every read carrying a distinct molecular identifier. Instead of being binned into consensus sequences, reads with shared molecular identifiers were discarded. MiTCR, set to a Q25 quality threshold and the strictest error-elimination algorithm, was used for CDR3 identification, clonotype clustering and error correction. Lower-bound total TCR beta diversity was estimated with a nonparametric unseen species model using Euler transformation. Using fastp trimming at Q25 and MiXCR clonotype assembly, TCRdb reanalyzed the public sequencing data and kept in-frame beta chains. Rows matching on CDR3 protein sequence are summarized as one entry with the most common DNA and genes. V and J calls and clone size were set by TCRdb, not the authors. Counted in this sample were 540,000 or so distinct CDR3 sequences; 27% of them appeared once. The leading ten clones occupy around 20% of the sample.

Based on the germline V gene, the CDR1 and CDR2 sequences are SQVTM and ANQGSEA. Clipping removes 8 bases from V and 1 base from J, with 10 as the unmatched junction base count. The CDR3, cysteine through phenylalanine, is 14 amino acids long. CDR3 DNA only is kept here, 42 bases in frame from base 1. Donors were approximately 42 systemically healthy Caucasian individuals from Russia aged roughly 6 to 90 years. Each donor gave ten milliliters of peripheral blood, collected into EDTA-treated Vacutainer tubes. PBMCs were isolated by Ficoll-Paque density-gradient centrifugation, with at least 6 million obtained per sample. Total RNA, at least 6 micrograms per sample, was extracted from PBMCs with Trizol reagent. Naive CD45RAhigh/CD27high T cell percentages were measured by flow cytometry on a PBMC aliquot from every donor. This specimen belongs to a study of blood T cells in healthy people across ages (dated by TCRdb to the mid-2010s). Regarding the research as a whole: In model experiments, template switching captured roughly one uniquely barcoded TCR beta cDNA molecule for every two T cells. For two donors (one aged 18 to 29 and one aged 80 or older), the study analyzed two additional independent replicas of 1 million unique cDNA reads from the same blood draw. To avoid experimental bias, donors of different ages were randomly spread across the sequencing lanes. To track age-related changes in TCR beta repertoire diversity, the study relied on deep sequencing normalized with unique cDNA molecular identifiers. The donors were split into four age groups: young (average around 16 years), middle-aged (roughly 39), aged (over 55) and long-lived (approximately 80). Summary of the overall study and its limitations: As age increased, observed TCR beta diversity per million T cells dropped in a roughly linear way, and a significant reduction was already evident by age around 41. Estimates of total diversity based on one million sequenced T cells were regarded as lower bounds and as underestimates. There was a strong correlation between observed TCR beta diversity and the percentage of naive T cells measured by flow cytometry. Because the CMV infection status of the donors was unknown, age-related changes in expanded clonotypes may potentially have been confounded. Conclusive comparison of naive and antigen-experienced compartments was prevented by the profiling of bulk unsorted PBMCs. Compared with the aged group, the long-lived group had more naive CD4+ T cells, fewer expanded clones and increased TCR diversity, suggesting age selection.

The sequence was obtained from a woman in her seventies in good health. The V and J segments used are TRBV29-1 and TRBJ2-5, and 7 junction bases match TRBD1. Sequenced: blood. The CDR3 has the sequence CSPSYWTGQETQYF. The nucleotide sequence is TGCAGCCCGTCATATTGGACAGGCCAAGAGACCCAGTACTTC.